Below, 27 T cell receptor beta chains from the same sample are listed, as sequenced in a study of blood T cell repertoires in COVID-19. The method was immunoSEQ multiplex PCR; TCRdb's version includes in-frame clones alone and lacks a portion of them. Found here are roughly 60,000 clones, around four fifths of them singletons; the top ten hold more than 8.5%. Input material: peripheral blood. These receptors all come from a man aged 30 to 45 with COVID-19, enrolled during active disease.

The chain carries TRBV2 and TRBJ2-2; D is perhaps TRBD1 (5 bases). Trimming pared 3 bases from V and 4 bases from J, leaving 9 bases between. The CDR3 sequence is 14 residues long. The germline gives CDR1 SNHLY, CDR2 FYNNEI. This chain's CDR3 is CASSETRGTGELFF. CDR3 coding DNA: TGTGCCAGCAGTGAGACAAGGGGCACCGGGGAGCTGTTTTTT.

This chain links TRBV4-1 with TRBJ2-7, with D hard to call. Trimming pared 1 base from V and 3 bases from J, leaving 10 bases between. The V gene's germline CDR1 is MGHRA and CDR2 YSYEKL. CDR3 length equals 14 residues. This CDR3 reads CASSQGDTNYEQYF. CDR3 sequence (DNA): TGCGCCAGCAGCCAAGGCGACACAAACTACGAGCAGTACTTC.

This chain links TRBV28 with TRBJ1-2; 12 bases are a match to TRBD1. Germline assignment: CDR1 MDHEN and CDR2 SYDVKM. The CDR3 runs 15 residues. Trimming took 5 bases from V and 5 from J; bases not matched to a gene: 6. DNA of the CDR3: TGTGCCAGCAGTCCGGGACAGGGGGCGCGATATGGCTACACCTTC. Protein product: CASSPGQGARYGYTF.

This clone was observed a single time. J is TRBJ2-3 and V is TRBV30; a weak D match, TRBD2 (5 bases). Germline CDR1 is GTSNPN and CDR2 is SVGIG (reference sequence). V was cut by 3 bases and J by 0 bases, with 13 bases left in between. There are 15 residues in the CDR3. CDR3 loop: CAWRKDFTSTDTQYF. The CDR3 DNA sequence: TGTGCCTGGAGAAAGGACTTTACTAGCACAGATACGCAGTATTTT.

The V and J genes are TRBV9 and TRBJ1-1; 7 nucleotides line up with TRBD1. V lost 3 bases and J lost 6; bases outside the gene matches: 17. CDR1 and CDR2 (germline): SGDLS, YYNGEE. CDR3 length: 17 residues. The CDR3 nucleotides read TGTGCCAGCAGCGCCGGAGAGGGGACAGCCGGTAAGTCTGAAGCTTTCTTT. Amino acid sequence: CASSAGEGTAGKSEAFF. The entire variable domain, with the rest obtained from reference TRBV9 and TRBJ1-1, is as follows: DSGVTQTPKHLITATGQRVTLRCSPRSGDLSVYWYQQSLDQGLQFLIQYYNGEERAKGNILERFSAQQFPDLHSELNLSSLELGDSALYFCASSAGEGTAGKSEAFFGQGTRLTVV.

The J gene is TRBJ1-6, the V gene TRBV30; no clear D gene. CDR3 length equals 14 residues. V lost 2 bases and J 8 bases, leaving 13 bases between the germline ends. CDR1 and CDR2 (germline): GTSNPN, SVGIG (reference sequence). The DNA for the CDR3 is TGTGCCTGGAGTCCCGGGATCGGAGATTCACCCCTCCACTTT. Amino acids: CAWSPGIGDSPLHF.

V usage is TRBV4-3 and J usage is TRBJ2-1; TRBD2 matches at 11 bases. Germline-derived CDR1 and CDR2 are LGHNA and YSLEER. This CDR3 has 17 residues. Germline trimming cut 1 base from V and 7 bases from J; bases unmatched to any gene: 9. CDR3 in DNA: TGCGCCAGCAGCCAAGCCCAACTAGCGGGAGTTTCGAATGAGCAGTTCTTC. Its translation: CASSQAQLAGVSNEQFF.

The CDR3: CASRGDSMRAFF. CDR3 nucleotide sequence: TGTGCCAGCAGGGGGGACAGCATGAGGGCTTTCTTT. The chain links TRBV3-1 (or the pseudogene TRBV3-2) to TRBJ1-1; 7 nucleotides agree with TRBD1. The junction had 9 bases not matched to a gene; V was cut back by 6 bases and J by 11 bases. CDR1 is LGHDT, CDR2 YNNKEL, per germline (reference sequence). The CDR3 extends over 12 amino acids.

The chain carries TRBV28 and TRBJ1-1; 9 bases map to TRBD1. The V segment lost 8 bases and the J segment 4 bases; nucleotides outside the gene matches: 14. Germline lookup yields CDR1 MDHEN and CDR2 SYDVKM. The CDR3 sequence is 16 residues long. The CDR3 bases are TGTGCCAGCGTACCTCCCGGGACAGGGATCGGCACTGAAGCTTTCTTT. Protein: CASVPPGTGIGTEAFF.

There are a few counts of this clone. Mismatch with germline at one junction end may stem from a read error. The chain recombines TRBV11-2 with TRBJ2-3; the D is unclear. The CDR3 has 9 residues. CDR1 is SGHAT and CDR2 is FQNNGV in the germline V gene. The CDR3 DNA follows: TGTGCCAGCAGCCCGCGCCCTATATTT. This gives the protein CASSPRPIF. Full variable domain (remainder filled in from reference TRBV11-2 and TRBJ2-3): EAGVAQSPRYKIIEKRQSVAFWCNPISGHATLYWYQQILGQGPKLLIQFQNNGVVDDSQLPKDRFSAERLKGVDSTLKIQPAKLEDSAVYLCASSPRPIFGPGTRLTVL.

The genes are TRBV14 and TRBJ2-2; D unclear. There are 15 residues in the CDR3. The ends were cut back, 0 bases at V and 6 bases at J, with 11 bases in the middle. Per germline, CDR1 SGHDN and CDR2 FVKESK. The CDR3 is CASSQDLSKSGELFF. The CDR3 DNA follows: TGTGCCAGCAGCCAAGACCTATCTAAGTCCGGGGAGCTGTTTTTT.

The chain has TRBV12-5 and TRBJ2-1; D might be TRBD2 (7 bases). Germline-derived CDR1 and CDR2 are LGHNT and FRNRAP. The V gene lost 1 base and the J gene lost 7 bases, with 23 bases spanning the gap. CDR3 length: 18 amino acids. DNA for the CDR3: TGTGCTAGTGGTTTGGCCTGGCTAGCGGCTCTTAGGGGGAATGAGCAGTTCTTC. The encoded protein is CASGLAWLAALRGNEQFF.

The V call is TRBV2, the J call TRBJ2-5; TRBD2 agrees at 7 bases. V lost 7 bases and J lost 6; bases outside the gene matches: 20. The CDR3 contains 17 residues. Germline assignment: CDR1 SNHLY and CDR2 FYNNEI. The chain's CDR3 is CASKGVVPGTKVKTQYF. CDR3 in DNA: TGTGCCAGCAAGGGAGTCGTCCCCGGGACTAAAGTAAAGACCCAGTACTTC. Based on the CDR3 plus reference TRBV2 and TRBJ2-5, the full variable domain is EPEVTQTPSHQVTQMGQEVILRCVPISNHLYFYWYRQILGQKVEFLVSFYNNEISEKSEIFDDQFSVERPDGSNFTLKIRSTKLEDSAMYFCASKGVVPGTKVKTQYFGPGTRLLVL.

The chain combines TRBV5-1 with TRBJ2-1; D not resolved. Trimming stripped 1 base from V and 7 bases from J, with 6 bases between. CDR3 length: 12 amino acids. Germline V CDR1 and CDR2: SGHRS, YFSETQ. CDR3 bases: TGCGCCAGCAGCTTGACAGTAAATGAGCAGTTCTTC. It yields the protein CASSLTVNEQFF.

The chain uses TRBV19 and TRBJ2-1; no clear D. With 6 bases removed from V and 1 base from J, the gap between germline ends came to 13 bases. This CDR3 comprises 15 residues. Germline values: CDR1 LNHDA, CDR2 SQIVND (reference sequence). CDR3: CASRLVDRSYNEQFF. As DNA, the CDR3 is TGTGCCAGTAGGCTAGTAGATAGGTCCTACAATGAGCAGTTCTTC.

The rearrangement joins TRBV10-1 to TRBJ2-1; TRBD1 is a possible D gene (6 bases). CDR3 length: 12 amino acids. CDR1 and CDR2 from the germline V gene are WNHNN and SYGVQD (reference sequence). V lost 6 bases to trimming and J lost 4 bases, with 7 bases between them. The CDR3 region has the DNA TGCGCCAGCAGCCAGGGGTACAATGAGCAGTTCTTC. Protein product: CASSQGYNEQFF.

This clone appeared a single time. V is TRBV6-6 and J is TRBJ2-4; 11 bases map to TRBD2. Germline CDR1 reads MNHNY; CDR2 reads SVGAGI (reference sequence). The trim removed 4 bases at V and 0 bases at J, leaving 2 bases unmatched. This CDR3 comprises 16 residues. CDR3 sequence (DNA): TGTGCCAGCAGTTTCCTAGCGGGGGGAGCCAAAAACATTCAGTACTTC. Translation gives CASSFLAGGAKNIQYF.

V is TRBV5-8 and J is TRBJ2-3, with D maybe TRBD1 (5 bases). This CDR3 comprises 14 residues. Looked up from germline, CDR1 is SGHTS and CDR2 is YDEGEE. V shed 0 bases and J shed 3 bases, with 8 bases lying between them. The CDR3 reads CASSLEQGTDTQYF. CDR3 bases: TGTGCCAGCAGCTTGGAGCAGGGAACAGATACGCAGTATTTT.

This chain joins TRBV24-1 and TRBJ1-3, with D possibly being TRBD1 (5 bases). CDR3 length equals 15 residues. With 4 bases removed from V and 0 bases from J, the gap between germline ends came to 9 bases. The V gene's germline CDR1 is KGHDR and CDR2 SFDVKD. The CDR3 DNA is TGTGCCACCAGTGACGGGGGACTCTCTGGAAACACCATATATTTT. Protein product: CATSDGGLSGNTIYF.

The chain employs TRBV6-5 and TRBJ1-2; no definite D call. V was trimmed by 6 bases and J by 2 bases, leaving 10 bases between them. Germline CDR1 MNHEY, CDR2 SVGAGI. The CDR3 loop spans 13 amino acids. The CDR3 here is CASRPTVNYGYTF. In nucleotides, the CDR3 is TGTGCCAGCAGGCCCACGGTCAACTATGGCTACACCTTC.

CDR3 DNA sequence: TGTGCCGCAAGGGGTAGCGGAAGCACAGATACGCAGTATTTT. Translated: CAARGSGSTDTQYF. This chain links TRBV10-3 with TRBJ2-3; possibly TRBD2 for D (6 bases). Germline-derived CDR1 and CDR2 are ENHRY and SYGVKD. V was shortened by 11 bases and J by 0 bases, with 15 bases between the two germline ends. The CDR3 totals 14 residues.

The V and J genes are TRBV2 and TRBJ2-1; perhaps TRBD1 as D (6 bases). This CDR3 has 12 amino acids. The V end lost 5 bases, the J end lost 9 bases, and 11 bases lay between the germline ends. Germline CDR1 is SNHLY and CDR2 is FYNNEI. CDR3: CASSQDSTEQFF. DNA for the CDR3: TGTGCCAGCAGTCAGGACAGCACTGAGCAGTTCTTC.

The CDR3 loop reads CASSLEGASNQPQHF. Here the CDR3 DNA reads TGTGCCAGCAGTTTAGAGGGGGCTAGCAATCAGCCCCAGCATTTT. The J gene is TRBJ1-5, the V gene TRBV28, with 7 bases fitting TRBD1. This CDR3 has 15 amino acids. Per germline, CDR1 MDHEN and CDR2 SYDVKM. Losses at the gene ends were 2 bases for V and 0 bases for J; bases not matched to a gene: 1.

This chain joins TRBV28 and TRBJ1-3, with D uncertain. Trimming took off 5 bases at V and 0 bases at J, with 11 bases between the two ends. CDR1 is MDHEN, CDR2 SYDVKM, per germline. The CDR3 contains 15 residues. DNA for the CDR3: TGTGCCAGCAGTCCGTCCCGGGACTCTGGAAACACCATATATTTT. Its translation: CASSPSRDSGNTIYF.

The chain is built from TRBV7-2 and TRBJ1-2; D ambiguous. The CDR3 covers 14 residues. Trimming cost V 5 bases and J 6 bases, with 16 bases left between them. Germline CDR1 SGHTA, CDR2 FQGNSA. The CDR3: CASSPAGLGDGYTF. Written as DNA, the CDR3 is TGTGCCAGCAGCCCCGCGGGCCTCGGGGATGGCTACACCTTC. Variable domain in full (rest from reference TRBV7-2 and TRBJ1-2): GAGVSQSPSNKVTEKGKDVELRCDPISGHTALYWYRQSLGQGLEFLIYFQGNSAPDKSGLPSDRFSAERTGGSVSTLTIQRTQQEDSAVYLCASSPAGLGDGYTFGSGTRLTVV.

The chain couples TRBV9 to TRBJ1-1; perhaps TRBD1 as D (6 bases). The CDR3 contains 15 residues. V lost 0 bases, J lost 0 bases, and 9 bases lay in between. Germline CDR1 reads SGDLS; CDR2 reads YYNGEE. CDR3 DNA sequence: TGTGCCAGCAGCGTAGAGCAGGGGTTGAACACTGAAGCTTTCTTT. The encoded protein is CASSVEQGLNTEAFF. Based on the CDR3 plus reference TRBV9 and TRBJ1-1, the full variable domain is DSGVTQTPKHLITATGQRVTLRCSPRSGDLSVYWYQQSLDQGLQFLIQYYNGEERAKGNILERFSAQQFPDLHSELNLSSLELGDSALYFCASSVEQGLNTEAFFGQGTRLTVV.

The chain links TRBV28 to TRBJ1-5, with TRBD1 identical over 9 bases. V gave up 5 bases and J gave up 3 bases; unmatched junction bases: 5. CDR3 length equals 15 residues. Germline loops: CDR1 MDHEN, CDR2 SYDVKM. CDR3 in amino acids: CASSKTGGLNQPQHF. The DNA for the CDR3 is TGTGCCAGCAGTAAAACAGGGGGCCTCAATCAGCCCCAGCATTTT.